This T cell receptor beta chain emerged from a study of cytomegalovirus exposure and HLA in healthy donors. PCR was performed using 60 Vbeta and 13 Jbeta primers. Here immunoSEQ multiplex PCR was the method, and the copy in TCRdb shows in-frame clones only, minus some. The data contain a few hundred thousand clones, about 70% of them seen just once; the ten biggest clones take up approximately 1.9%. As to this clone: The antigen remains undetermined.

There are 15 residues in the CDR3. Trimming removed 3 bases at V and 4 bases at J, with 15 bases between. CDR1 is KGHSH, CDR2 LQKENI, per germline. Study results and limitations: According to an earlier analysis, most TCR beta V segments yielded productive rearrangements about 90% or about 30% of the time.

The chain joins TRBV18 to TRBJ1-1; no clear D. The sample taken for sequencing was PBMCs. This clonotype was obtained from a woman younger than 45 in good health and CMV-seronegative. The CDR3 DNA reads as TGTGCCAGCTCACCGGTAGCCCACTTAGGCACTGAAGCTTTCTTT. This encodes CASSPVAHLGTEAFF.